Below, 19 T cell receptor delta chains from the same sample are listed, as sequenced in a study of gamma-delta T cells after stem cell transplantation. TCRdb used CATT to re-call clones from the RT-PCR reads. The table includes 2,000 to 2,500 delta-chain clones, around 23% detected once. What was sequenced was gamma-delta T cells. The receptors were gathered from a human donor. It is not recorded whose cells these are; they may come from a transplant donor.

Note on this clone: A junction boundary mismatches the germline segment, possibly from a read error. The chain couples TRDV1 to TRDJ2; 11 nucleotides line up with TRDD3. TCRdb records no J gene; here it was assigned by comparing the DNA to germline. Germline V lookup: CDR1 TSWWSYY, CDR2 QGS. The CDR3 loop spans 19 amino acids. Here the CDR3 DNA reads TGTGCTATTGGGGCCAGATGTCTTCTGGGGGATACCTTGACAGCACAACTCTTCTTT. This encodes CAIGARCLLGDTLTAQLFF.

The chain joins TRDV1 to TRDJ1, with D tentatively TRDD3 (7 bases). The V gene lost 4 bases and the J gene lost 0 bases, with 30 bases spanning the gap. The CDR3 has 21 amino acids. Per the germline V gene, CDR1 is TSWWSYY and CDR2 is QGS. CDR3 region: CALGGPFRPRRGDPYTDKLIF. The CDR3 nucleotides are TGTGCTCTTGGGGGGCCCTTCCGTCCGAGAAGGGGGGATCCGTACACCGATAAACTCATCTTT.

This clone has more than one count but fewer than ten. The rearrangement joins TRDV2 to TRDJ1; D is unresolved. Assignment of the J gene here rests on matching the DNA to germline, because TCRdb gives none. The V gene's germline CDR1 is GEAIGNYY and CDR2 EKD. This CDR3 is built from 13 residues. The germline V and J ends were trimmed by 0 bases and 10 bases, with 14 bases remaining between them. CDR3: CACDTGNGGRLIF. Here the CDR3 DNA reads TGTGCCTGTGACACCGGAAACGGCGGAAGACTCATCTTT.

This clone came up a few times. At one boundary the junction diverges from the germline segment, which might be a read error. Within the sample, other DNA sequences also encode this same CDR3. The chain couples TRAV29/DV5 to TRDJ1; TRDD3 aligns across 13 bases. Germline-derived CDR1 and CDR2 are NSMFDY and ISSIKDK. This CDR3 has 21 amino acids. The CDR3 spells CAASARSSHWGIRDGTDKLIF. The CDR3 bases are TGCGCAGCAAGCGCGAGGTCTTCCCACTGGGGGATACGCGATGGAACCGATAAACTCATCTTT.

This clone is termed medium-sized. CDR3 loop: CACDTVLGAISWDTRQMFF. The CDR3 coding sequence is TGTGCCTGTGACACCGTACTGGGGGCCATCTCCTGGGACACCCGACAGATGTTTTTC. V gene TRDV2 combines with J gene TRDJ3; the match to TRDD3 covers 8 bases. Germline V gene sequence: CDR1 GEAIGNYY, CDR2 EKD. J gave up 0 bases and V 0 bases, and 6 bases lay outside the gene matches. The CDR3 contains 19 residues.

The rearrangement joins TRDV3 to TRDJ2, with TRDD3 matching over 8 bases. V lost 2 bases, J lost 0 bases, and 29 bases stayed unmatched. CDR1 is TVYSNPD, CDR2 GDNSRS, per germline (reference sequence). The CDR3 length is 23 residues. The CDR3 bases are TGTGCCTTTTGGGATCTCTACGGGGGTTACTGGGGGTTGATTGACGCTTTGACAGCACAACTCTTCTTT. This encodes CAFWDLYGGYWGLIDALTAQLFF.

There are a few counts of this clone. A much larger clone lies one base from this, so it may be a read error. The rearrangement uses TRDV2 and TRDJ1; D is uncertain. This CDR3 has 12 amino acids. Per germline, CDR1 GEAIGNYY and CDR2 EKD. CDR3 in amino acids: CACDGYTDKHIF. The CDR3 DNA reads TGTGCCTGTGACGGGTACACCGATAAACACATCTTT.

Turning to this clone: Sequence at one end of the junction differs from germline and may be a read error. This CDR3 reads CACDGIRSSWDARQMFF. The CDR3 DNA reads as TGTGCCTGTGACGGGATACGCAGCTCCTGGGACGCCCGACAGATGTTTTTC. The rearrangement joins TRDV2 to TRDJ3, with TRDD3 matching over 8 bases. CDR1 and CDR2 (germline): GEAIGNYY, EKD. The CDR3 has 17 residues.

The CDR3 here is CALGEPPPFYGGYAGLYTDKLIF. The CDR3 DNA sequence: TGTGCTCTTGGGGAACCCCCTCCTTTCTATGGGGGATACGCCGGTTTGTACACCGATAAACTCATCTTT. The chain is built from TRDV1 and TRDJ1, with 11 bases matching TRDD3. The J gene, missing from TCRdb, was assigned here through DNA to germline matching. The CDR3 loop spans 23 amino acids. Germline CDR1 and CDR2: TSWWSYY and QGS. Germline trimming cut 1 base from V and 0 bases from J; bases unmatched to any gene: 22.

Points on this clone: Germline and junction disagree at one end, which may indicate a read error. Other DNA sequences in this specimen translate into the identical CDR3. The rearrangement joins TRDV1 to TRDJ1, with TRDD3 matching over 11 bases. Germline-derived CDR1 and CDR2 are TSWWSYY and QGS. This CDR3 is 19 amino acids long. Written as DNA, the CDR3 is TGTGCTCTCGGGGAACTGGACTGGGGGATAAGAGGGAGAACCGATAAACTCATCTTT. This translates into CALGELDWGIRGRTDKLIF.

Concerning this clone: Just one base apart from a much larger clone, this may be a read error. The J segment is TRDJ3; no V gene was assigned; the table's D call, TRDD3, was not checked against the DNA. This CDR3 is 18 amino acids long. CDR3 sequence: CACDSLGSRSWYTRQMFF. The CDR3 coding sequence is TGTGCCTGTGACTCCTTGGGTTCTCGCTCCTGGTACACCCGACAGATGTTTTTC.

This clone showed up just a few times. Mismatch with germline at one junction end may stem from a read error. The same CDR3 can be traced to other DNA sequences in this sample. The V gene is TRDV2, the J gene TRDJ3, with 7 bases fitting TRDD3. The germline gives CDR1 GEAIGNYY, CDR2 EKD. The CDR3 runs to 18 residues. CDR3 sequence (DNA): TGTGCCTGTGACACCGCTGGGGGCTCCCCCTGGAACACCCGACAGATGTTTTTC. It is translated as CACDTAGGSPWNTRQMFF.

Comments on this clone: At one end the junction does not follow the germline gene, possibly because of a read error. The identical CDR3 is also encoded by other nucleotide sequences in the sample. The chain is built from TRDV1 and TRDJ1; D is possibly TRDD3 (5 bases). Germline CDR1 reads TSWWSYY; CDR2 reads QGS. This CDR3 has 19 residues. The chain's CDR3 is CALGERRKAAGVYTDKLIF. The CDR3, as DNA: TGTGCTCTTGGGGAACGGAGGAAGGCGGCGGGGGTCTACACCGACAAACTCATCTTT.

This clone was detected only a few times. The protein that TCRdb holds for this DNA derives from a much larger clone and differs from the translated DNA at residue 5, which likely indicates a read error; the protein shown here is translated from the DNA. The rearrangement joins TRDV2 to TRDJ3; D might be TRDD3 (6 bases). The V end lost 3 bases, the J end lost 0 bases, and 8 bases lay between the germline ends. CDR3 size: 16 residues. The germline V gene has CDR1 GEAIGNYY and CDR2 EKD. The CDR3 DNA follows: TGTGCCTGTGACCGGGGGAGCTCCTGGGACACCCGACAGATGTTTTTC. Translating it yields CACDRGSSWDTRQMFF.

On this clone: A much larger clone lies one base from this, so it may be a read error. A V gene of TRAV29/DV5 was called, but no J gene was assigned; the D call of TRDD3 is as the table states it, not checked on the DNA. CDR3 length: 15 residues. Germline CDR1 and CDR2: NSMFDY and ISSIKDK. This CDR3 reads CAASPRGDTTDKHIF. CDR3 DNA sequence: TGTGCAGCAAGTCCCAGGGGGGATACAACCGATAAACACATCTTT.

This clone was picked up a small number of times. In nucleotides, the CDR3 is TGTGCCTCCCCTCTGGGGGGTAGCTCCTGGGACACCCGACAGATGTTTTTC. Amino acid sequence: CASPLGGSSWDTRQMFF. The rearrangement links TRDV3 to TRDJ3; TRDD3 matches at 7 bases. This CDR3 is 17 amino acids long. Germline V lookup: CDR1 TVYSNPD, CDR2 GDNSRS (reference sequence). V shed 4 bases, J shed 0 bases, and the junction held 9 bases outside the gene matches.

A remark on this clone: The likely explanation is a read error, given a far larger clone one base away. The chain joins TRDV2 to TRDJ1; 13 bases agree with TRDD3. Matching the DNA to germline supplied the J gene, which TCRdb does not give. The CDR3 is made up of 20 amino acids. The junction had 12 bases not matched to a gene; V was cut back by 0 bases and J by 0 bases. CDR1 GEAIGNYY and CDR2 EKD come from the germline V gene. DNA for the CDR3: TGTGCCTGTGACACCGTGACGTACTGGGGGATACGTCGGTACACCGATAAACTCATCTTT. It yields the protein CACDTVTYWGIRRYTDKLIF.

The CDR3 loop is CAFPGGIPAQLFF. The CDR3 DNA sequence: TGTGCCTTCCCTGGGGGAATCCCAGCACAACTCTTCTTT. This rearrangement joins TRDV3 to TRDJ2; 8 nucleotides line up with TRDD3. J was trimmed by 6 bases and V by 3 bases; bases with no gene match: 6. The CDR3 is 13 amino acids. Per the germline V gene, CDR1 is TVYSNPD and CDR2 is GDNSRS (reference sequence). The variable domain in full, with the rest retrieved from reference TRDV3 and TRDJ2, is CDKVTQSSPDQTVASGSEVVLLCTYDTVYSNPDLFWYRIRPDYSFQFVFYGDNSRSEGADFTQGRFSVKHILTQKAFHLVISPVRTEDSATYYCAFPGGIPAQLFFGKGTQLIVEP.

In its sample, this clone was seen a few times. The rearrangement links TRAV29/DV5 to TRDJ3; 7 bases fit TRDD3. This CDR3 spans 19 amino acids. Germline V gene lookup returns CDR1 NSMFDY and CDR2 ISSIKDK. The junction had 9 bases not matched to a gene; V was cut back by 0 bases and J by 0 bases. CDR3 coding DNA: TGTGCAGCAAGCGCGCTGGGGGTACGAAGCTCCTGGGACACCCGACAGATGTTTTTC. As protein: CAASALGVRSSWDTRQMFF.